The 25 T cell receptor beta chains given below trace back to one sample, sequenced in a study of T-cell memory formation after mild COVID-19. TCRdb reprocessed the 5' RACE reads via MiXCR and lists one record per CDR3 protein. Of about 340,000 distinct CDR3 sequences listed, around 13% are singletons. The sample taken for sequencing was PBMCs or a T cell subset sorted from them (not recorded which). These receptors originate from a man younger than 35 who had mild COVID-19 (a few samples of this study predate the infection). Cell type and time point are not known.

This clonotype occurred a few times. V gene TRBV12-3 or TRBV12-4 combines with J gene TRBJ2-3; perhaps D is TRBD1 or TRBD2 (5 bases each). Trimming shortened V by 6 bases and J by 4 bases, and 17 bases separated the two germline ends. CDR3 length equals 15 residues. DNA for the CDR3: TGTGCCAGCAGCCCCGTGGGGGAAAGGTCAGATACGCAGTATTTT. Translating gives CASSPVGERSDTQYF.

This sequence joins TRBV28 and TRBJ2-5, with D tentatively TRBD1 or TRBD2 (5 bases each). Deletions cut 7 bases from V and 1 base from J, with 10 bases between. Germline CDR1 reads MDHEN; CDR2 reads SYDVKM. The CDR3 has 13 amino acids. The CDR3 DNA follows: TGTGCCAGCACCCGAGGGGTCCAAGAGACCCAGTACTTC. Amino acids: CASTRGVQETQYF.

This clonotype appeared many times. The chain couples TRBV4-1 to TRBJ1-6, with D possibly matching TRBD1 (6 bases). The V end lost 0 bases, the J end lost 6 bases, and 30 bases lay between the germline ends. CDR3 length equals 22 residues. The germline V gene encodes CDR1 MGHRA and CDR2 YSYEKL. The CDR3 DNA is TGCGCCAGCAGCCAAGAAGGGAGTTGGCAGGGGAGATCTAATGAAATTAATTCACCCCTCCACTTT. Translating it yields CASSQEGSWQGRSNEINSPLHF.

The chain uses TRBV6-5 and TRBJ2-1; TRBD1 aligns across 8 bases. The germline CDR1 and CDR2 sequences are MNHEY and SVGAGI. J was trimmed by 7 bases and V by 9 bases; bases with no gene match: 14. This CDR3 spans 15 amino acids. CDR3 loop: CARSYRGTGGNEQFF. CDR3 in DNA: TGTGCCAGAAGCTACAGAGGAACAGGGGGTAATGAGCAGTTCTTC.

There are a few counts of this clonotype. The rearrangement uses TRBV6-6 and TRBJ2-3; TRBD2 matches 11 bases. Trimming cost V 2 bases and J 0 bases; bases outside gene matches: 4. Germline lookup yields CDR1 MNHNY and CDR2 SVGAGI (reference sequence). This CDR3 comprises 17 residues. DNA of the CDR3: TGTGCCAGCAGTTACCAACTAGCGGGGGTTAGCACAGATACGCAGTATTTT. It translates to CASSYQLAGVSTDTQYF.

This clonotype was found a few times. CDR3 sequence reads: CASYSGGDNEQFF. The CDR3 bases are TGTGCCAGCTATAGCGGGGGAGATAATGAGCAGTTCTTC. V is TRBV7-9 and J is TRBJ2-1, with TRBD2 matching 9 bases. CDR1 SEHNR and CDR2 FQNEAQ come from the germline V gene (reference sequence). The CDR3 sequence is 13 residues long. V lost 8 bases and J lost 7; bases outside the gene matches: 6.

This clonotype was seen only a few times. This CDR3 fails to terminate in the conserved phenylalanine or tryptophan, so it likely reflects a read error. The limits of the CDR3 on the DNA are not certain, so only TCRdb's listed CDR3 is given. This chain links TRBV5-1 with TRBJ1-1; the D call in the table, TRBD1, was not verified against the DNA. The CDR3 spans 9 amino acids, including both terminal residues. The germline V gene encodes CDR1 SGHRS and CDR2 YFSETQ. The CDR3 reads CASSFRDDS.

The CDR3 region has the DNA TGTGCCAGCAGCTCCTATCCCAGGACCGGGACCACCTTC. This encodes CASSSYPRTGTTF. V is TRBV7-2 and J is TRBJ1-2, with D possibly TRBD1 on 5 matching bases. The V gene lost 4 bases and the J gene lost 13 bases, with 19 bases spanning the gap. Per the germline V gene, CDR1 is SGHTA and CDR2 is FQGNSA. This CDR3 is 13 amino acids long.

This clonotype appeared a few times. This chain uses TRBV11-3 with TRBJ2-2; 10 bases are shared with TRBD1. Germline trimming cut 5 bases from V and 4 bases from J; bases unmatched to any gene: 4. CDR1 and CDR2 from the germline V gene are SGHNT and YENEEA. The CDR3 runs 15 residues. The CDR3 is CASSAGQGSTGELFF. The CDR3 DNA follows: TGTGCCAGCAGCGCGGGACAGGGGAGCACCGGGGAGCTGTTTTTT.

In its sample, this clonotype was seen a few times. The genes are TRBV6-5 and TRBJ2-5; 10 nucleotides match TRBD1. Germline V gene lookup returns CDR1 MNHEY and CDR2 SVGAGI. The CDR3 is 15 amino acids. The junction had 4 bases not matched to a gene; V was cut back by 5 bases and J by 1 base. DNA for the CDR3: TGTGCCAGCAGTGCCGGGACAGGGGCCCAAGAGACCCAGTACTTC. Protein sequence: CASSAGTGAQETQYF.

Only a few counts were recorded for this clonotype. The chain employs TRBV4-3 and TRBJ2-5, with D possibly being TRBD1 (5 bases). CDR1 and CDR2 (germline): LGHNA, YSLEER. V was clipped by 4 bases and J by 0 bases, with 15 bases between them. The CDR3 has 16 residues. The CDR3: CASSRQVSGNQETQYF. In DNA, the CDR3 is TGCGCCAGCAGCCGACAAGTGTCAGGGAACCAAGAGACCCAGTACTTC.

This clonotype has a count of ten or more. The chain couples TRBV7-2 to TRBJ1-4; 8 bases are a match to TRBD1. The length of the CDR3 is 17 residues. Germline CDR1 is SGHTA and CDR2 is FQGNSA. V gave up 5 bases and J gave up 7 bases; unmatched junction bases: 15. CDR3 residues: CASSPPGWAGGGEKLFF. CDR3 sequence (DNA): TGTGCCAGCAGCCCGCCGGGTTGGGCAGGGGGCGGTGAAAAACTGTTTTTT.

The gene calls are TRBV15 and TRBJ2-7, with unresolved D. The CDR3 is 15 residues long. Germline CDR1 and CDR2: LNHNV and YYDKDF (reference sequence). The V end lost 0 bases, the J end lost 1 base, and 10 bases lay between the germline ends. DNA for the CDR3: TGTGCCACCAGCAGAGATCCTAGGCAATCCTACGAGCAGTACTTC. This sequence encodes CATSRDPRQSYEQYF.

The rearrangement links TRBV6-6 to TRBJ2-2; tentative D call: TRBD1 (5 bases). Germline values: CDR1 MNHNY, CDR2 SVGAGI (reference sequence). V was pared by 7 bases and J by 2 bases, with 17 bases between. The CDR3 sequence is 16 residues long. CDR3 region: CASTPAQGLNTGELFF. The CDR3, as DNA: TGTGCCAGCACTCCGGCGCAGGGCTTAAACACCGGGGAGCTGTTTTTT.

At least ten counts were recorded for this clonotype. The CDR3 here is CASSQDLDFQETQYF. CDR3 nucleotides: TGTGCCAGCAGCCAAGACCTGGACTTCCAAGAGACCCAGTACTTC. The rearrangement links TRBV3-1 to TRBJ2-5; possible D gene TRBD2, 5 bases. Germline V gene data show CDR1 as LGHDT and CDR2 as YNNKEL (reference sequence). This CDR3 has 15 residues. The V and J ends lost 0 bases and 1 base respectively, with 9 bases between them.

J is TRBJ2-1 and V is TRBV11-2; unclear D gene. Trimming cost V 4 bases and J 4 bases, with 11 bases left between them. CDR3 length: 14 residues. CDR1 is SGHAT, CDR2 FQNNGV, per germline. The DNA of the CDR3 is TGTGCCAGCAGCTCATCTCAGAGGTACAATGAGCAGTTCTTC. This gives the protein CASSSSQRYNEQFF.

This chain connects TRBV7-2 to TRBJ2-2; D is possibly TRBD2 (5 bases). CDR3 length: 13 residues. V was pared by 4 bases and J by 6 bases, with 9 bases between. The germline gives CDR1 SGHTA, CDR2 FQGNSA. The CDR3 is CASSYLASGELFF. In DNA form, the CDR3 reads TGTGCCAGCAGCTATCTAGCCTCCGGGGAGCTGTTTTTT. The full variable domain, rest sourced from reference TRBV7-2 and TRBJ2-2, is GAGVSQSPSNKVTEKGKDVELRCDPISGHTALYWYRQSLGQGLEFLIYFQGNSAPDKSGLPSDRFSAERTGGSVSTLTIQRTQQEDSAVYLCASSYLASGELFFGEGSRLTVL.

This clonotype was picked up a small number of times. The chain employs TRBV6-5 and TRBJ1-1, with D maybe TRBD1 (5 bases). CDR3 length: 15 amino acids. The V end was cut by 5 bases, the J end by 0 bases, with 13 bases between. Looked up from germline, CDR1 is MNHEY and CDR2 is SVGAGI. As DNA, the CDR3 is TGTGCCAGCAGTGGAGAGGGACGGATGAACACTGAAGCTTTCTTT. It translates to CASSGEGRMNTEAFF.

This chain uses TRBV20-1 with TRBJ2-2; D possibly matches TRBD1 or TRBD2 (7 bases each). The germline V gene has CDR1 DFQATT and CDR2 SNEGSKA (reference sequence). The length of the CDR3 is 16 residues. The V end was cut by 4 bases, the J end by 4 bases, with 19 bases between. The DNA for the CDR3 is TGCAGTGCTAACCCCCAGACAGGGAGGGCCACCGGGGAGCTGTTTTTT. It translates to CSANPQTGRATGELFF.

DNA of the CDR3: TGTGCCAGCTCACCACCCTCGGGGGCACTTGGCTACACCTTC. Translating it yields CASSPPSGALGYTF. This chain uses TRBV18 with TRBJ1-2, with D possibly TRBD1 on 6 matching bases. Trimming cost V 0 bases and J 7 bases, with 12 bases left between them. This CDR3 is 14 amino acids long. CDR1 is KGHSH, CDR2 LQKENI, per germline.

This clonotype has only a few counts. The chain recombines TRBV4-1 with TRBJ2-2, with 9 nucleotides matching TRBD1. V lost 1 base to trimming and J lost 5 bases; unmatched junction nucleotides: 2. The germline V gene encodes CDR1 MGHRA and CDR2 YSYEKL. The CDR3 runs to 15 residues. CDR3 coding DNA: TGCGCCAGCAGCCAAGTTGGGACAGGGACCGGGGAGCTGTTTTTT. It encodes CASSQVGTGTGELFF.

This CDR3 reads CASSIRGLNTQYF. The CDR3 DNA is TGTGCCAGTAGTATCCGGGGTCTAAATACGCAGTATTTT. This chain connects TRBV19 to TRBJ2-3, with a tentative D call TRBD2 (5 bases). The CDR3 has 13 amino acids. Trimming pared 3 bases from V and 7 bases from J, leaving 11 bases between. CDR1 and CDR2 from the germline V gene are LNHDA and SQIVND (reference sequence).

This clonotype has just one count. The CDR3 DNA follows: TGTGCCAGCAGTACGGGACTAGCGGATAACACCGGGGAGCTGTTTTTT. This translates into CASSTGLADNTGELFF. The chain uses TRBV12-3 or TRBV12-4 and TRBJ2-2, with 11 bases identical to TRBD2. CDR3 length: 16 residues. Trimming cost V 5 bases and J 2 bases; bases outside gene matches: 4.

This chain connects TRBV5-1 to TRBJ1-1; perhaps TRBD1 as D (6 bases). V lost 0 bases and J 1 base, leaving 10 bases between the germline ends. This CDR3 is 15 amino acids long. Per the germline V gene, CDR1 is SGHRS and CDR2 is YFSETQ. CDR3 nucleotide sequence: TGCGCCAGCAGCTTGGATGGACAGCCGAACACTGAAGCTTTCTTT. It specifies CASSLDGQPNTEAFF. The whole variable domain, filled in from reference TRBV5-1 and TRBJ1-1, reads KAGVTQTPRYLIKTRGQQVTLSCSPISGHRSVSWYQQTPGQGLQFLFEYFSETQRNKGNFPGRFSGRQFSNSRSEMNVSTLELGDSALYLCASSLDGQPNTEAFFGQGTRLTVV.

The J gene is TRBJ2-1, the V gene TRBV5-1, with 7 bases matching TRBD1. Germline V lookup: CDR1 SGHRS, CDR2 YFSETQ. J was trimmed by 5 bases and V by 3 bases; bases with no gene match: 5. This CDR3 spans 14 amino acids. DNA of the CDR3: TGCGCCAGCAGCTCGAGGACAGGAAACAATGAGCAGTTCTTC. The encoded protein is CASSSRTGNNEQFF.